Described below is a single TCR beta chain sequence and its context. The data derive from a study of blood T cell repertoires in COVID-19. Whole-study context: Sources were T cells, B-cell-depleted T cells, or PBMCs; the material itself was cDNA or gDNA.

Assay used: immunoSEQ multiplex PCR; TCRdb lists only in-frame clones, some missing. This table has around 120,000 clones, about 88% appearing once. The CDR3 contains 15 residues. The J segment lost 1 base and the V segment lost 5 bases, leaving 7 bases of the junction unmatched. In germline, CDR1 is MDHEN, CDR2 SYDVKM. Source material: peripheral blood. The receptor comes from a human donor in a cohort sampled during active COVID-19. This chain links TRBV28 with TRBJ2-7; 8 nucleotides agree with TRBD1. DNA of the CDR3: TGTGCCAGCAGTGGCATAGGACAGGGATCCTACGAGCAGTACTTC. The encoded protein is CASSGIGQGSYEQYF.